This TCR beta chain came from a study of diagnostic markers for celiac disease (dated by TCRdb to between 2020 and 2021). TCRdb records Illumina MiSeq as the sequencer. TCRdb reprocessed the reads into one record per CDR3 protein sequence, lacking DNA. The sample's table lists a count of just over 1,500 distinct CDR3 sequences. About 10% of the sample is in the top ten clones. From the cysteine through the phenylalanine, the CDR3 covers 17 amino acids. Nucleotide data are not available. The germline V gene encodes CDR1 MGHRA and CDR2 YSYEKL. Worth noting for this clonotype: Its antigen is not yet known.

The receptor chain draws on TRBV4-1 and TRBJ2-1. Sequencing used either unsorted cells or a sorted T cell fraction (not recorded which). This TCR came from a human donor. CDR3 loop: CASSQEIGRTAYNEQFF.